Following are 14 T cell receptor beta chains from one sample sequenced in a study of T-cell memory formation after mild COVID-19. TCRdb analysed the 5' RACE reads with MiXCR anew, one entry per CDR3 protein. The data hold fewer than 450,000 distinct CDR3 sequences, with around 21% observed a single time. The sequencing input was PBMCs or a T cell subset sorted from them (not recorded which). The receptors come from an adult woman who had mild COVID-19 (a few samples of this study predate the infection). Cell type and time point are not known.

This clonotype was seen a few times. The chain carries TRBV15 and TRBJ2-1, with D possibly TRBD2 on 7 matching bases. The CDR3 covers 17 residues. V lost 3 bases, J lost 8 bases, and 23 bases lay in between. CDR1 is LNHNV, CDR2 YYDKDF, per germline (reference sequence). Here the CDR3 reads CATSRVPLSGGNYEQFF. In DNA, the CDR3 is TGTGCCACCAGCAGGGTGCCTCTGTCGGGGGGCAACTATGAGCAGTTCTTC.

This clonotype has only a few counts. The V call is TRBV30, the J call TRBJ2-5, with TRBD2 matching 7 bases. Trimming at V came to 5 bases and at J to 5 bases, leaving 8 bases not matched to a gene. The CDR3 has 13 amino acids. Germline V lookup: CDR1 GTSNPN, CDR2 SVGIG (reference sequence). CDR3 sequence: CAWAKRGRETQYF. CDR3 in DNA: TGTGCCTGGGCGAAGCGGGGCCGGGAGACCCAGTACTTC.

The genes are TRBV7-2 and TRBJ2-3; no definite D call. Germline CDR1 and CDR2: SGHTA and FQGNSA. The CDR3 consists of 16 residues. V was pared by 0 bases and J by 3 bases, with 13 bases between. CDR3 protein: CASSLARQVGTDTQYF. The CDR3 coding sequence is TGTGCCAGCAGCTTAGCGAGGCAGGTGGGGACAGATACGCAGTATTTT.

This clonotype showed up just a few times. This chain uses TRBV5-1 with TRBJ1-2, with D possibly matching TRBD1 (5 bases). V was shortened by 1 base and J by 2 bases, with 9 bases between the two germline ends. The V gene's germline CDR1 is SGHRS and CDR2 YFSETQ. This CDR3 has 14 amino acids. The CDR3 nucleotides read TGCGCCAGCAGCTTGCCAGGGTGGAACTATGGCTACACCTTC. This encodes CASSLPGWNYGYTF. The whole variable domain, remainder taken from reference TRBV5-1 and TRBJ1-2, is KAGVTQTPRYLIKTRGQQVTLSCSPISGHRSVSWYQQTPGQGLQFLFEYFSETQRNKGNFPGRFSGRQFSNSRSEMNVSTLELGDSALYLCASSLPGWNYGYTFGSGTRLTVV.

The chain combines TRBV5-1 with TRBJ2-3; TRBD2 agrees at 10 bases. Germline V lookup: CDR1 SGHRS, CDR2 YFSETQ. This CDR3 region has 15 residues. The J segment lost 2 bases and the V segment lost 4 bases, leaving 4 bases of the junction unmatched. The CDR3: CASSTGLAVTDTQYF. CDR3 in DNA: TGCGCCAGCAGCACAGGACTAGCGGTCACAGATACGCAGTATTTT.

The chain links TRBV11-2 to TRBJ2-5; D unresolved. The CDR3 spans 15 residues. Germline assignment: CDR1 SGHAT and CDR2 FQNNGV. The V and J ends lost 2 bases and 1 base respectively, with 11 bases between them. The CDR3 sequence: CASSLSATVQETQYF. CDR3 DNA sequence: TGTGCCAGCAGCTTAAGTGCTACGGTCCAAGAGACCCAGTACTTC.

This clonotype has a handful of counts. The rearrangement joins TRBV9 to TRBJ2-5, with 8 bases lining up with TRBD1. The CDR3 length is 15 residues. In germline, CDR1 is SGDLS, CDR2 YYNGEE. Losses at the gene ends were 4 bases for V and 3 bases for J; bases not matched to a gene: 8. CDR3 DNA sequence: TGTGCCAGCAGCCCCCGGACAGGGACAAAAGAGACCCAGTACTTC. Translating gives CASSPRTGTKETQYF. Full variable domain (rest looked up from reference TRBV9 and TRBJ2-5): DSGVTQTPKHLITATGQRVTLRCSPRSGDLSVYWYQQSLDQGLQFLIQYYNGEERAKGNILERFSAQQFPDLHSELNLSSLELGDSALYFCASSPRTGTKETQYFGPGTRLLVL.

In its sample, this clonotype was seen a few times. The genes are TRBV5-5 and TRBJ2-1, with D tentatively TRBD1 or TRBD2 (6 bases each). Trimming took off 5 bases at V and 0 bases at J, with 15 bases between the two ends. Germline CDR1 reads SGHKS; CDR2 reads YYEKEE (reference sequence). The CDR3 is made up of 16 amino acids. Here the CDR3 reads CASSYGGGISYNEQFF. The CDR3 DNA sequence: TGTGCCAGCAGTTATGGAGGGGGTATCTCCTACAATGAGCAGTTCTTC.

This clonotype was counted many times. The genes are TRBV19 and TRBJ2-1; D may be TRBD1 (5 bases). V dropped 8 bases and J dropped 8 bases, with 13 bases sitting between them. This CDR3 region has 12 residues. Germline values: CDR1 LNHDA, CDR2 SQIVND (reference sequence). The CDR3 DNA reads as TGTGCCAGTTCCCCCCAGGGCCATGAGCAGTTCTTC. Amino acids: CASSPQGHEQFF.

This clonotype was seen a handful of times. The rearrangement joins TRBV9 to TRBJ2-7; 7 bases line up with TRBD2. CDR3 length equals 15 residues. With 4 bases clipped from V and 1 base from J, the junction kept 8 bases outside the gene matches. CDR1 is SGDLS and CDR2 is YYNGEE in the germline V gene. CDR3 loop: CASSRGTMGSYEQYF. For the CDR3, the DNA is TGTGCCAGCAGCCGGGGGACTATGGGGTCCTACGAGCAGTACTTC. The entire variable domain, with the rest obtained from reference TRBV9 and TRBJ2-7, is as follows: DSGVTQTPKHLITATGQRVTLRCSPRSGDLSVYWYQQSLDQGLQFLIQYYNGEERAKGNILERFSAQQFPDLHSELNLSSLELGDSALYFCASSRGTMGSYEQYFGPGTRLTVT.

V gene TRBV11-2 combines with J gene TRBJ2-1, with 11 bases that match TRBD2. Germline CDR1 is SGHAT and CDR2 is FQNNGV. The V and J ends lost 7 bases and 4 bases, in that order; junction bases with no gene match: 9. The CDR3 has 16 amino acids. CDR3 loop: CASTTRGTSGYNEQFF. DNA for the CDR3: TGTGCCAGCACCACACGCGGGACTAGCGGATACAATGAGCAGTTCTTC.

This clonotype was picked up many times. This chain connects TRBV20-1 to TRBJ1-2, with D perhaps matching TRBD1 (5 bases). The V end lost 2 bases, the J end lost 6 bases, and 16 bases lay between the germline ends. Germline loops: CDR1 DFQATT, CDR2 SNEGSKA (reference sequence). The CDR3 is 14 amino acids. The CDR3 here is CSARNPGHPHGYTF. In DNA form, the CDR3 reads TGCAGTGCTAGAAATCCGGGGCACCCTCATGGCTACACCTTC.

The chain employs TRBV6-5 and TRBJ1-1; D gene ambiguous. The CDR3 contains 15 residues. Germline values: CDR1 MNHEY, CDR2 SVGAGI. V was pared by 2 bases and J by 2 bases, with 12 bases between. DNA for the CDR3: TGTGCCAGCAGTTACCCCGGACTTAAAAACACTGAAGCTTTCTTT. Protein product: CASSYPGLKNTEAFF.

The chain links TRBV29-1 to TRBJ2-1; 7 bases fit TRBD1. With 7 bases clipped from V and 8 bases from J, the junction kept 8 bases outside the gene matches. Germline CDR1 is SQVTM and CDR2 is ANQGSEA. The CDR3 covers 12 residues. CDR3 sequence (DNA): TGCAGCGCCCGTTCGACAGGGTATGAGCAGTTCTTC. Its translation is CSARSTGYEQFF.